The 19 T cell receptor beta chains below all came from one sample that was sequenced in a study of blood T cell repertoires in COVID-19. Using immunoSEQ multiplex PCR, the repertoire was profiled, and TCRdb retains in-frame clones only, with some absent. In the table there are about 250,000 clones, 85% to 90% of which are singletons. Sequencing input: PBMCs or T cells enriched from blood (not recorded which). The origin of the receptors is a woman aged 25 to 45 with acute COVID-19.

The V and J genes are TRBV5-5 and TRBJ2-1; 10 bases match TRBD2. Per germline, CDR1 SGHKS and CDR2 YYEKEE (reference sequence). The V gene end was trimmed by 5 bases and the J gene end by 8 bases; junction bases not matched to a gene: 7. CDR3 length: 14 residues. In DNA form, the CDR3 reads TGTGCCAGCAGAACTAGCGGGGCTATCTATGAGCAGTTCTTC. Translated: CASRTSGAIYEQFF.

The chain recombines TRBV10-1 with TRBJ1-1; D gene uncertain. Germline CDR1 and CDR2: WNHNN and SYGVQD (reference sequence). V was pared by 6 bases and J by 1 base, with 9 bases between. The CDR3 is 13 residues long. The CDR3 protein is CASSAGPNTEAFF. CDR3 nucleotide sequence: TGCGCCAGCAGCGCGGGCCCGAACACTGAAGCTTTCTTT.

The chain has TRBV4-1 and TRBJ1-6; D remains ambiguous. V was cut by 3 bases and J by 10 bases, with 34 bases left in between. CDR3 size: 21 residues. Germline V lookup: CDR1 MGHRA, CDR2 YSYEKL. DNA for the CDR3: TGCGCCAGCAGCCAGAAAGAGCGGTTTTCGGAAAACCCTCTACCTGGGTCACCCCTCCACTTT. Its translation is CASSQKERFSENPLPGSPLHF.

The V gene is TRBV6-5, the J gene TRBJ1-2; 9 positions match TRBD1. Losses at the gene ends were 4 bases for V and 8 bases for J; bases not matched to a gene: 8. The CDR3 loop spans 14 amino acids. CDR1 and CDR2 (germline): MNHEY, SVGAGI. The chain's CDR3 is CASSSPDRGGGYTF. Here the CDR3 DNA reads TGTGCCAGCAGTTCCCCGGACAGGGGAGGAGGCTACACCTTC.

The rearrangement joins TRBV18 to TRBJ1-1; D not resolved. The CDR3 has 12 amino acids. From germline, CDR1 is KGHSH and CDR2 LQKENI. Trimming stripped 0 bases from V and 11 bases from J, with 10 bases between. CDR3 in amino acids: CASSPPSGFAFF. CDR3 nucleotide sequence: TGTGCCAGCTCACCACCTTCAGGTTTCGCTTTCTTT.

The rearrangement joins TRBV29-1 to TRBJ2-2, with 9 bases fitting TRBD2. Looked up from germline, CDR1 is SQVTM and CDR2 is ANQGSEA. The CDR3 has 16 residues. V shed 6 bases and J 0 bases; nucleotides not matched to a gene: 8. CDR3 DNA sequence: TGCAGCGTGACGGGTAGCGGGGGATCGAACACCGGGGAGCTGTTTTTT. This encodes CSVTGSGGSNTGELFF.

Only a few counts were recorded for this clone. The gene calls are TRBV6-5 and TRBJ1-1, with a tentative D call TRBD1 (5 bases). Trimming shortened V by 2 bases and J by 1 base, and 11 bases separated the two germline ends. The germline V gene encodes CDR1 MNHEY and CDR2 SVGAGI. The CDR3 has 15 amino acids. The CDR3 bases are TGTGCCAGCAGTTACATGCAGGGAAGGAACACTGAAGCTTTCTTT. Translated: CASSYMQGRNTEAFF.

The CDR3 DNA sequence: TGTGCCAGCAGCCTCGGACTAGCGGGGGGGCGCGGGAACATTCAGTACTTC. Its translation is CASSLGLAGGRGNIQYF. The chain joins TRBV11-2 to TRBJ2-4; TRBD2 matches at 15 bases. CDR3 length: 17 residues. Trimming removed 5 bases from V and 7 bases from J; junction bases left unmatched: 9. Germline-derived CDR1 and CDR2 are SGHAT and FQNNGV.

The chain uses TRBV3-1 (or the pseudogene TRBV3-2) and TRBJ1-5; a weak D match, TRBD1 (6 bases). Trimming shortened V by 0 bases and J by 3 bases, and 9 bases separated the two germline ends. Germline V gives CDR1 LGHDT, CDR2 YNNKEL (reference sequence). The CDR3 is 15 amino acids. The CDR3: CASSQDTGFNQPQHF. The CDR3 coding sequence is TGTGCCAGCAGCCAAGACACAGGGTTCAATCAGCCCCAGCATTTT.

DNA for the CDR3: TGTGCCAGCAGCGCCACTCAGGGGGATAACACTGAAGCTTTCTTT. Amino acid sequence: CASSATQGDNTEAFF. The chain has TRBV5-4 and TRBJ1-1, with 7 bases lining up with TRBD1. Germline loops: CDR1 SGHNT, CDR2 YYREEE (reference sequence). Unmatched junction bases numbered 8, after V lost 4 bases and J lost 2 bases. The CDR3 extends over 15 amino acids.

V is TRBV7-8 and J is TRBJ2-7; D perhaps matches TRBD2 (6 bases). Deletions cut 4 bases from V and 4 bases from J, with 14 bases between. The CDR3 runs 14 residues. Germline CDR1 and CDR2: SGHVS and FQNEAQ. The CDR3 reads CASSWGTAGYEQYF. The CDR3 DNA is TGTGCCAGCAGCTGGGGGACTGCGGGTTACGAGCAGTACTTC. Filled out from reference TRBV7-8 and TRBJ2-7, the complete variable domain reads GAGVSQSPRYKVAKRGQDVALRCDPISGHVSLFWYQQALGQGPEFLTYFQNEAQLDKSGLPSDRFFAERPEGSVSTLKIQRTQQEDSAVYLCASSWGTAGYEQYFGPGTRLTVT.

CDR3 region: CASSLNLGGTLGYTF. In nucleotides, the CDR3 is TGTGCCAGCAGCCTGAATTTGGGAGGAACTTTGGGCTACACCTTC. The genes are TRBV6-5 and TRBJ1-2; no clear D gene. Germline CDR1 MNHEY, CDR2 SVGAGI. The length of the CDR3 is 15 residues. The V gene lost 6 bases and the J gene lost 8 bases, with 22 bases spanning the gap.

This sequence joins TRBV5-4 and TRBJ2-6; D is perhaps TRBD1 (6 bases). Germline values: CDR1 SGHNT, CDR2 YYREEE (reference sequence). This CDR3 is built from 16 residues. Trimming pared 4 bases from V and 7 bases from J, leaving 18 bases between. The CDR3 reads CASSPWDNLGANVLTF. CDR3 nucleotide sequence: TGTGCCAGCAGCCCCTGGGACAACCTAGGAGCCAACGTCCTGACTTTC.

The chain links TRBV7-8 to TRBJ2-1; 7 bases line up with TRBD2. The trim removed 4 bases at V and 1 base at J, leaving 7 bases unmatched. Germline CDR1 SGHVS, CDR2 FQNEAQ. The CDR3 spans 16 residues. The DNA of the CDR3 is TGTGCCAGCAGCTCCTCCGGCGGGGGTTCCTACAATGAGCAGTTCTTC. It specifies CASSSSGGGSYNEQFF.

J is TRBJ1-1 and V is TRBV4-2; 7 positions agree with TRBD1. Looked up from germline, CDR1 is LGHNA and CDR2 is YNFKEQ. The CDR3 loop spans 15 amino acids. J lost 3 bases, V lost 2 bases, and 6 bases had no gene match. CDR3 region: CASSQPDRVDTEAFF. Written as DNA, the CDR3 is TGTGCCAGCAGCCAACCCGACAGGGTTGACACTGAAGCTTTCTTT.

CDR3 loop: CASTKGGADLWTEAFF. The CDR3 DNA sequence: TGCGCCAGCACCAAGGGGGGGGCAGATTTGTGGACTGAAGCTTTCTTT. The chain carries TRBV5-1 and TRBJ1-1, with D tentatively TRBD1 (6 bases). Germline V gene lookup returns CDR1 SGHRS and CDR2 YFSETQ. CDR3 size: 16 residues. V was pared by 6 bases and J by 5 bases, with 23 bases between.

The chain employs TRBV10-3 and TRBJ2-5; D is perhaps TRBD1 (5 bases). Per the germline V gene, CDR1 is ENHRY and CDR2 is SYGVKD. Trimming took 2 bases from V and 2 from J, leaving 9 bases between them. The CDR3 totals 14 residues. The chain's CDR3 is CAISETSGQETQYF. Here the CDR3 DNA reads TGTGCCATCAGTGAGACGTCAGGGCAAGAGACCCAGTACTTC.

CDR3 sequence: CASTLAGGPHNEQFF. The CDR3 coding sequence is TGTGCCAGCACCCTAGCGGGGGGCCCCCACAATGAGCAGTTCTTC. The chain uses TRBV5-5 and TRBJ2-1; 11 bases match TRBD2. The germline CDR1 and CDR2 sequences are SGHKS and YYEKEE (reference sequence). Trimming at V came to 6 bases and at J to 5 bases, leaving 7 bases not matched to a gene. This CDR3 contains 15 residues.

This chain links TRBV2 with TRBJ1-2; TRBD1 might be the D (6 bases). Germline lookup yields CDR1 SNHLY and CDR2 FYNNEI. V was trimmed by 7 bases and J by 5 bases, leaving 14 bases between them. This CDR3 is 13 amino acids long. As DNA, the CDR3 is TGTGCCAGCAAGGGGGAAACAGGGTATGGCTACACCTTC. The encoded protein is CASKGETGYGYTF.